This is a list of T cell receptor beta chains from one sample in a study of cytomegalovirus exposure and HLA in healthy donors. Measured with immunoSEQ multiplex PCR; TCRdb has only the in-frame clones, and not every one. Found here are a few hundred thousand clones, approximately 88% of them singletons; the top ten hold 11% to 15%. Sequencing was done on a sample of PBMCs. The receptor source for this set is a woman aged 25-40 years in good health and CMV-seropositive. Both conserved end residues are part of each CDR3. D genes are given only for firm matches. Clone size is given for some rows only: seen once, a few or many times, or a class if the clone is expanded.

j_call cdr3_length v_call d_call clone_size cdr3_nt cdr3_aa
TRBJ2-7 14 TRBV29-1 - once TGCAGCGTTGAAAGGGCAGGTGAAACTTACGAGCAGTACTTC CSVERAGETYEQYF
TRBJ2-1 17 TRBV5-1 TRBD2 few TGCGCCAGCAGCTTGGAGGTCGCTAGCGGGAATTACAATGAGCAGTTCTTC CASSLEVASGNYNEQFF
TRBJ1-2 13 TRBV28 - few TGTGCCAGCAGTTTCATGGCAGCATATGGCTACACCTTC CASSFMAAYGYTF
TRBJ2-1 14 TRBV10-3 - - TGTGCCATCAGTGACTACGGACCAGGCAATGAGCAGTTCTTC CAISDYGPGNEQFF
TRBJ2-1 16 TRBV4-2 - - TGTGCCAGCAGCCAAGCCCCTAGCGACTACTACAATGAGCAGTTCTTC CASSQAPSDYYNEQFF
TRBJ2-1 12 TRBV4-2 - - TGTGCCAGCAGCCAAGTCAGTAATGAGCAGTTCTTC CASSQVSNEQFF
TRBJ1-5 16 TRBV4-1 - - TGCGCCAGCAGCCCCAAGGTCCCAGAAAGCAATCAGCCCCAGCATTTT CASSPKVPESNQPQHF
TRBJ1-5 13 TRBV29-1 TRBD1 few TGCAGCGTTGGGGGGACAGTTAATCAGCCCCAGCATTTT CSVGGTVNQPQHF
TRBJ1-1 14 TRBV27 - - TGTGCCAGCAGTTTAACAGAATTGAACACTGAAGCTTTCTTT CASSLTELNTEAFF
TRBJ2-7 16 TRBV7-6 TRBD1 - TGTGCCAGCAGCTTAGATTCTGGCAGGGGGCTCGACGAGCAGTACTTC CASSLDSGRGLDEQYF
TRBJ2-5 13 TRBV15 - - TGTGCCACCAGCAGCTCGTTCCTTGAGACCCAGTACTTC CATSSSFLETQYF
TRBJ2-7 14 TRBV10-2 - - TGCGCCAGCAGCCAACAGACCGATACCTACGAGCAGTACTTC CASSQQTDTYEQYF
TRBJ1-1 16 TRBV18 - - TGTGCCAGCTCACGTGGGACCGTACGCACGGACACTGAAGCTTTCTTT CASSRGTVRTDTEAFF
TRBJ1-5 14 TRBV2 - - TGTGCCAGCAGTGTAACGGAGTTAGGTCAGCCCCAGCATTTT CASSVTELGQPQHF
TRBJ2-7 12 TRBV10-3 - few TGTGCCATCCGTGGGGGTTCCTACGAGCAGTACTTC CAIRGGSYEQYF
TRBJ2-3 15 TRBV28 - - TGTGCCAGCAGTCACTTAAGTAGAAGCACAGATACGCAGTATTTT CASSHLSRSTDTQYF
TRBJ1-5 14 TRBV19 - - TGTGCCAGTAGTATAGAAACAGCCGGGGGGCCCCAGCATTTT CASSIETAGGPQHF
TRBJ1-2 14 TRBV9 TRBD1 - TGTGCCAGCAGCGCCCTCCCGGACAGGGATGGCTACACCTTC CASSALPDRDGYTF
TRBJ1-2 17 TRBV27 - - TGTGCCAGCAGTTTACTCGGGAACAGTGGCTCTTTGTATGGCTACACCTTC CASSLLGNSGSLYGYTF
TRBJ2-7 14 TRBV11-2 - - TGTGCCAGCAGCCCGACAGGGAGGATCTACGAGCAGTACTTC CASSPTGRIYEQYF
TRBJ2-7 12 TRBV7-2 - - TGTGCCAGCAGCCCGAGACCCCGCGAGCAGTACTTC CASSPRPREQYF
TRBJ2-7 20 TRBV14 TRBD2 - TGTGCCAGCAGCCAACGTTTTTTCGGGAGGGAAACACGCGTTCGCTACGAGCAGTACTTC CASSQRFFGRETRVRYEQYF
TRBJ2-4 18 TRBV7-9 TRBD2 - TGTGCCAGCAGCTTAGTGGAGCTAGCGGGTAACGCCAAAAACATTCAGTACTTC CASSLVELAGNAKNIQYF